Listed here is a single T cell receptor beta chain. This sample stems from a study of blood T cell repertoires in COVID-19. Study background: Nucleic acid was either cDNA or gDNA, and it came from T cells, B-cell-depleted T cells, or PBMCs.

Data came from immunoSEQ multiplex PCR; TCRdb stores just in-frame clones and leaves some out. The table records around 310,000 clones, 90% of them present only once. CDR1 is LNHDA and CDR2 is SQIVND in the germline V gene (reference sequence). Trimming removed 1 base at V and 0 bases at J, with 7 bases between. The CDR3 is 15 residues long. Enrollment of patients from Seattle took place during active infection, with longitudinal follow-up. The sample taken for sequencing was peripheral blood. The J gene is TRBJ1-5, the V gene TRBV19; D gene uncertain. The sequence was collected from a woman in her 40s with COVID-19, enrolled during active disease. This CDR3 reads CASSIGILSNQPQHF. The DNA of the CDR3 is TGTGCCAGTAGTATAGGAATACTTAGCAATCAGCCCCAGCATTTT.